These 30 T cell receptor beta chains originate from one sample sequenced in a study of post-analysis software for immune sequencing data. Study-level points and caveats: Patients carried a handful of TRBV segments more frequently than controls did, and TRBV5-6, TRBV5-1 and TRBV20-1 were among them.

Which antigens these TCRs recognize remains unknown. Carried by the TCR beta cDNA libraries were unique molecular identifiers. One entry per CDR3 protein results from TCRdb running MiXCR on the PCR reads. Of about 210,000 distinct CDR3 sequences listed, 29% are singletons. The sequenced sample consisted of blood. The receptors stem from a girl younger than 18 with multiple sclerosis.

Concerning this clonotype itself: The DNA is omitted, as the CDR3 cannot be located on it reliably, and the CDR3 follows TCRdb's listing. The rearrangement joins TRBV12-3 or TRBV12-4 to TRBJ1-6; no DNA check was done on the table's D call, TRBD1. The CDR3 is made up of 15 amino acids, end residues included. CDR3 amino acids: CASSTSGQGYSPLHF.

This clonotype was detected ten times or more. This chain links TRBV28 with TRBJ1-1; D not resolved. This CDR3 has 11 amino acids. Germline V gives CDR1 MDHEN, CDR2 SYDVKM. V lost 6 bases and J 0 bases, leaving 2 bases between the germline ends. CDR3 coding DNA: TGTGCCAGCAGAGTGAACACTGAAGCTTTCTTT. As protein: CASRVNTEAFF.

This clonotype was observed a handful of times. V and J are TRBV5-5 and TRBJ1-5, with D tentatively TRBD1 (5 bases). Trimming removed 2 bases at V and 5 bases at J, with 8 bases between. In germline, CDR1 is SGHKS, CDR2 YYEKEE (reference sequence). This CDR3 is 13 amino acids long. The CDR3: CASSFGGDQPQHF. The DNA for the CDR3 is TGTGCCAGCAGCTTTGGGGGGGATCAGCCCCAGCATTTT. The variable domain in full, completed from reference TRBV5-5 and TRBJ1-5, reads DAGVTQSPTHLIKTRGQQVTLRCSPISGHKSVSWYQQVLGQGPQFIFQYYEKEERGRGNFPDRFSARQFPNYSSELNVNALLLGDSALYLCASSFGGDQPQHFGDGTRLSIL.

Remarks on this clonotype: Sequence at one end of the junction differs from germline and may be a read error. The chain links TRBV20-1 to TRBJ2-1, with 9 bases that match TRBD2. This CDR3 comprises 15 residues. Germline CDR1 reads DFQATT; CDR2 reads SNEGSKA (reference sequence). DNA of the CDR3: TGCAGTGCTAGGGGACGAGCGGGAGGTATGAATGAACAGTTCTTC. Translated: CSARGRAGGMNEQFF.

This clonotype was recorded many times. The rearrangement uses TRBV20-1 and TRBJ2-1, with D perhaps matching TRBD1 or TRBD2 (5 bases each). V lost 6 bases, J lost 8 bases, and 20 bases lay in between. The length of the CDR3 is 14 residues. Germline V gene data show CDR1 as DFQATT and CDR2 as SNEGSKA (reference sequence). The CDR3: CSAPGASSSYEQFF. The CDR3 nucleotides are TGCAGTGCCCCCGGGGCTAGCTCATCCTATGAGCAGTTCTTC.

V gene TRBV20-1 combines with J gene TRBJ2-7, with TRBD2 identical over 8 bases. J was trimmed by 9 bases and V by 2 bases; bases with no gene match: 21. The CDR3 has 17 amino acids. Germline V CDR1 and CDR2: DFQATT, SNEGSKA (reference sequence). CDR3 in DNA: TGCAGTGCTAGACGACCCCGAGGAGGAGCGGGAGTCTTATGGCAGTACTTC. This codes for CSARRPRGGAGVLWQYF.

This clonotype came up a few times. The genes are TRBV20-1 and TRBJ1-4; 8 bases are a match to TRBD1. The CDR3 runs 15 residues. V lost 0 bases to trimming and J lost 8 bases; unmatched junction nucleotides: 8. Germline CDR1 is DFQATT and CDR2 is SNEGSKA (reference sequence). The CDR3 loop is CSARDRQGSFEKLFF. The CDR3 bases are TGCAGTGCTAGAGACAGACAGGGGTCGTTCGAAAAACTGTTTTTT.

As concerns this clonotype: At one boundary the junction diverges from the germline segment, which might be a read error. The chain recombines TRBV5-1 with TRBJ2-5, with D unclear. The CDR3 extends over 14 amino acids. Germline V gives CDR1 SGHRS, CDR2 YFSETQ. In nucleotides, the CDR3 is TGCGCCAACAGCTCGTTTAGTCCTCGAGAGACCCAGTACTTC. It encodes CANSSFSPRETQYF.

The V call is TRBV19, the J call TRBJ1-2, with D tentatively TRBD1 (5 bases). V was trimmed by 3 bases and J by 6 bases, leaving 17 bases between them. The CDR3 is 15 residues long. CDR1 and CDR2 (germline): LNHDA, SQIVND (reference sequence). The CDR3 is CASSIRDSTGDGYTF. CDR3 DNA: TGTGCCAGTAGTATTCGGGACTCGACGGGAGATGGCTACACCTTC.

This clonotype was seen a few times. The rearrangement joins TRBV5-1 to TRBJ1-6; D gene ambiguous. The CDR3 covers 13 residues. Germline V gene lookup returns CDR1 SGHRS and CDR2 YFSETQ. V lost 7 bases and J lost 5, with 10 bases in between. CDR3 protein: CASALGNNSPLHF. The CDR3, as DNA: TGCGCCAGCGCATTGGGGAATAATTCACCCCTCCACTTT.

In this sample, this clonotype turned up many times. The chain employs TRBV4-1 and TRBJ2-7; either TRBD1 or TRBD2 may supply D (7 bases each). This CDR3 has 17 residues. Looked up from germline, CDR1 is MGHRA and CDR2 is YSYEKL. V shed 4 bases and J shed 3 bases, with 22 bases lying between them. For the CDR3, the DNA is TGCGCCAGCAGCCTAGAGGGGGGGGGACAGAAGAGCTACGAGCAGTACTTC. Translation gives CASSLEGGGQKSYEQYF.

V and J are TRBV7-8 and TRBJ2-7; a weak D match, TRBD2 (6 bases). The CDR3 runs to 15 residues. The V end lost 0 bases, the J end lost 2 bases, and 11 bases lay between the germline ends. From germline, CDR1 is SGHVS and CDR2 FQNEAQ. CDR3: CASSLAGGTTYEQYF. CDR3 in DNA: TGTGCCAGCAGCTTAGCGGGGGGAACTACCTACGAGCAGTACTTC.

In DNA, the CDR3 is TGTGCCAGCAGCCCGCAAGGTCTCCAGGGGGTCCCGGAGACCCAGTACTTC. As protein: CASSPQGLQGVPETQYF. The chain uses TRBV3-1 and TRBJ2-5; 7 bases fit TRBD1. The CDR3 runs 17 residues. The germline gives CDR1 LGHDT, CDR2 YNNKEL (reference sequence). V was clipped by 4 bases and J by 5 bases; unmatched bases: 16.

The V gene is TRBV19, the J gene TRBJ1-1; D uncertain. The CDR3 sequence is 15 residues long. V was shortened by 5 bases and J by 1 base, with 14 bases between the two germline ends. Germline V gives CDR1 LNHDA, CDR2 SQIVND (reference sequence). The CDR3 here is CASSSPGSPNTEAFF. The CDR3 nucleotides read TGTGCCAGTAGTTCTCCCGGGTCTCCGAACACTGAAGCTTTCTTT.

This clonotype was counted only a few times. The chain employs TRBV12-3 or TRBV12-4 and TRBJ1-1; TRBD1 is a possible D gene (6 bases). V lost 6 bases and J 4 bases, leaving 18 bases between the germline ends. The CDR3 consists of 15 residues. CDR3 in DNA: TGTGCCAGCAGAGTTTTAGGGGGAAATGGCACTGAAGCTTTCTTT. Residues: CASRVLGGNGTEAFF.

V usage is TRBV29-1 and J usage is TRBJ1-1; D unclear. Germline V lookup: CDR1 SQVTM, CDR2 ANQGSEA. V dropped 1 base and J dropped 11 bases, with 8 bases sitting between them. The CDR3 length is 10 residues. This CDR3 is CSVEGPGAFF. DNA of the CDR3: TGCAGCGTTGAAGGTCCGGGCGCTTTCTTT. Combining the CDR3 with reference TRBV29-1 and TRBJ1-1 gives the whole variable domain SAVISQKPSRDICQRGTSLTIQCQVDSQVTMMFWYRQQPGQSLTLIATANQGSEATYESGFVIDKFPISRPNLTFSTLTVSNMSPEDSSIYLCSVEGPGAFFGQGTRLTVV.

With respect to this clonotype: At one of its ends the junction is not consistent with the germline gene, which may arise from a read error. The V gene is TRBV3-1, the J gene TRBJ2-7; TRBD1 matches at 9 bases. The germline V gene has CDR1 LGHDT and CDR2 YNNKEL (reference sequence). CDR3 size: 18 residues. The CDR3 reads CASSQARPGGQGPYEQHF. In nucleotides, the CDR3 is TGTGCCAGCAGCCAAGCCAGGCCAGGGGGACAGGGTCCCTACGAGCAGCACTTC.

As to this clonotype: A read error may explain this, as a much larger clone is one base away. The chain is built from TRBV20-1 and TRBJ1-2, with D maybe TRBD1 (6 bases). This CDR3 has 12 amino acids. V was cut by 3 bases and J by 8 bases, with 13 bases left in between. Germline-derived CDR1 and CDR2 are DFQATT and SNEGSKA (reference sequence). The CDR3 here is CSASGGPRGYTF. The CDR3 nucleotides are TGCAGTGCTAGCGGGGGGCCAAGGGGCTACACCTTC.

This clonotype was detected only a few times. V gene TRBV14 combines with J gene TRBJ1-4; D is perhaps TRBD1 (6 bases). V gave up 4 bases and J gave up 0 bases, with 12 bases separating them. This CDR3 is built from 16 residues. The germline gives CDR1 SGHDN, CDR2 FVKESK. CDR3 region: CASSLITGSTNEKLFF. Written as DNA, the CDR3 is TGTGCCAGCAGCCTTATTACAGGGTCAACTAATGAAAAACTGTTTTTT.

The chain's CDR3 is CASSTGGSNSPLHF. Here the CDR3 DNA reads TGTGCCAGCTCTACAGGGGGCTCGAATTCACCCCTCCACTTT. The V and J genes are TRBV13 and TRBJ1-6, with TRBD1 identical over 9 bases. V gave up 8 bases and J gave up 7 bases; unmatched junction bases: 6. The germline V gene has CDR1 PRHDT and CDR2 FYEKMQ (reference sequence). This CDR3 has 14 amino acids.

This clonotype was detected many times. This chain joins TRBV9 and TRBJ1-2; D remains unclear. V lost 3 bases and J lost 2, with 20 bases in between. Germline lookup yields CDR1 SGDLS and CDR2 YYNGEE. This CDR3 is built from 17 residues. CDR3 nucleotide sequence: TGTGCCAGCAGCGCAGAGCCCCACCGCAGAGGAAACTATGGCTACACCTTC. It specifies CASSAEPHRRGNYGYTF.

This clonotype was detected ten times or more. The chain recombines TRBV11-3 with TRBJ2-1; TRBD2 agrees at 10 bases. The CDR3 is 15 residues long. In germline, CDR1 is SGHNT, CDR2 YENEEA. With 5 bases clipped from V and 5 bases from J, the junction kept 6 bases outside the gene matches. This CDR3 is CASSPAGGSDNEQFF. Here the CDR3 DNA reads TGTGCCAGCAGCCCAGCGGGAGGGAGCGACAATGAGCAGTTCTTC.

V usage is TRBV30 and J usage is TRBJ2-3; D is unclear. V was trimmed by 0 bases and J by 1 base, leaving 2 bases between them. The CDR3 covers 12 residues. Germline lookup yields CDR1 GTSNPN and CDR2 SVGIG (reference sequence). The CDR3 spells CAWSVGTDTQYF. CDR3 coding DNA: TGTGCCTGGAGTGTGGGCACAGATACGCAGTATTTT.

As regards this clonotype: A clone one base away is much larger, so this may be a read error. The genes are TRBV20-1 and TRBJ1-2; no clear D. The CDR3 runs 13 residues. V dropped 0 bases and J dropped 2 bases, with 7 bases sitting between them. Germline CDR1 is DFQATT and CDR2 is SNEGSKA (reference sequence). Here the CDR3 reads CSARDVQNYGYTF. Here the CDR3 DNA reads TGCAGTGCTAGAGACGTCCAAAACTATGGCTACACCTTC.

This clonotype was seen ten or more times. The V call is TRBV6-5, the J call TRBJ2-1; 12 nucleotides align to TRBD2. Losses at the gene ends were 6 bases for V and 7 bases for J; bases not matched to a gene: 4. This CDR3 comprises 14 residues. The V gene's germline CDR1 is MNHEY and CDR2 SVGAGI. This CDR3 reads CASSRLAGVNEQFF. CDR3 sequence (DNA): TGTGCCAGCAGCAGACTAGCGGGAGTGAATGAGCAGTTCTTC.

The CDR3 DNA is TGTGCCAGCAGTTTAACAGGGTCCACCGACGAGCAGTACTTC. This encodes CASSLTGSTDEQYF. This chain connects TRBV28 to TRBJ2-7; the D gene is possibly TRBD1 (6 bases). The V gene lost 2 bases and the J gene lost 5 bases, with 13 bases spanning the gap. Germline CDR1 MDHEN, CDR2 SYDVKM. This CDR3 is 14 amino acids long.

Only a few counts were recorded for this clonotype. This rearrangement joins TRBV2 to TRBJ1-4; D is undetermined. The germline gives CDR1 SNHLY, CDR2 FYNNEI. CDR3 size: 12 residues. V was shortened by 6 bases and J by 7 bases, with 9 bases between the two germline ends. CDR3 bases: TGTGCCAGCAGGCGGGGAAGTGAAAAACTGTTTTTT. Translating it yields CASRRGSEKLFF.

This rearrangement joins TRBV5-1 to TRBJ1-1; D is undetermined. Germline V gene sequence: CDR1 SGHRS, CDR2 YFSETQ. V was pared by 0 bases and J by 0 bases, with 6 bases between. The CDR3 sequence is 14 residues long. CDR3 sequence: CASSLDRVNTEAFF. The CDR3, as DNA: TGCGCCAGCAGCTTGGATAGGGTGAACACTGAAGCTTTCTTT. Based on the CDR3 plus reference TRBV5-1 and TRBJ1-1, the full variable domain is KAGVTQTPRYLIKTRGQQVTLSCSPISGHRSVSWYQQTPGQGLQFLFEYFSETQRNKGNFPGRFSGRQFSNSRSEMNVSTLELGDSALYLCASSLDRVNTEAFFGQGTRLTVV.

The sample holds a few counts of this clonotype. The V call is TRBV2, the J call TRBJ2-6, with 12 bases fitting TRBD1. CDR3 size: 22 residues. The trim removed 2 bases at V and 1 base at J, leaving 15 bases unmatched. The germline V gene encodes CDR1 SNHLY and CDR2 FYNNEI. The CDR3 sequence is CASSERFKFLGQGASGANVLTF. In nucleotides, the CDR3 is TGTGCCAGCAGTGAACGCTTTAAGTTTCTGGGACAGGGGGCGTCTGGGGCCAACGTCCTGACTTTC. The full variable domain, rest sourced from reference TRBV2 and TRBJ2-6, is EPEVTQTPSHQVTQMGQEVILRCVPISNHLYFYWYRQILGQKVEFLVSFYNNEISEKSEIFDDQFSVERPDGSNFTLKIRSTKLEDSAMYFCASSERFKFLGQGASGANVLTFGAGSRLTVL.

CDR3 sequence: CASKAQETQYF. The CDR3, as DNA: TGCGCCAGCAAAGCACAAGAGACCCAGTACTTC. This chain joins TRBV5-1 and TRBJ2-5; no clear D gene. In germline, CDR1 is SGHRS, CDR2 YFSETQ. Trimming took off 6 bases at V and 2 bases at J, with 5 bases between the two ends. This CDR3 is 11 amino acids long.